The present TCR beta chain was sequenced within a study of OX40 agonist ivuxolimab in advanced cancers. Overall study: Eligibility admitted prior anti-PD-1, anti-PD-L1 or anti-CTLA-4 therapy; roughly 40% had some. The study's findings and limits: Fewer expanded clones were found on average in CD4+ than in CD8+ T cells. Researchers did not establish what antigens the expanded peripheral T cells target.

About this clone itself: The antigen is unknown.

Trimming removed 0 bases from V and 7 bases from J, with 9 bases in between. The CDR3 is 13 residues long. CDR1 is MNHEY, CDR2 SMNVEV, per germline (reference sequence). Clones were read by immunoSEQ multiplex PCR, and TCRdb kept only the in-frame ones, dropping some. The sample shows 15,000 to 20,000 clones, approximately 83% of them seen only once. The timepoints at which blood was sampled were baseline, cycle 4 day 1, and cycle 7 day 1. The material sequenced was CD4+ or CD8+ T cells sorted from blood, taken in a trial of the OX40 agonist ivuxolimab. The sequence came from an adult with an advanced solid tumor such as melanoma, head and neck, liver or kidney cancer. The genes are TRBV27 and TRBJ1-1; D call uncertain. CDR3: CASSLSGFREAFF. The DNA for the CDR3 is TGTGCCAGCAGTTTATCCGGGTTCCGTGAAGCTTTCTTT.